One and the same sample provided the 10 T cell receptor beta chains below, sequenced in a study of technical replicates of blood from a few donors. TCRdb's table, derived via immunoSEQ multiplex PCR, lists solely in-frame clones and lacks some. Of just over 75,000 clones in the sample, 93% were seen once. Specimen: T cells isolated from PBMCs. The receptors derive from a human donor in good health.

The CDR3 DNA follows: TGTGCCACCACCCCCCAGACTAGCGGGAGCTCCTACAATGAGCAGTTCTTC. Its translation is CATTPQTSGSSYNEQFF. The V gene is TRBV15, the J gene TRBJ2-1, with 12 bases lining up with TRBD2. V shed 7 bases and J 0 bases; nucleotides not matched to a gene: 7. CDR1 LNHNV and CDR2 YYDKDF come from the germline V gene (reference sequence). This CDR3 has 17 residues. The variable domain in full, with the rest retrieved from reference TRBV15 and TRBJ2-1, is DAMVIQNPRYQVTQFGKPVTLSCSQTLNHNVMYWYQQKSSQAPKLLFHYYDKDFNNEADTPDNFQSRRPNTSFCFLDIRSPGLGDTAMYLCATTPQTSGSSYNEQFFGPGTRLTVL.

The genes are TRBV19 and TRBJ2-7; 9 bases agree with TRBD1. Germline lookup yields CDR1 LNHDA and CDR2 SQIVND (reference sequence). CDR3 size: 14 residues. V was clipped by 8 bases and J by 6 bases; unmatched bases: 11. The CDR3 DNA is TGTGCCAGTGTACCGGGACAGGGTATATTCGAGCAGTACTTC. The encoded protein is CASVPGQGIFEQYF.

The J gene is TRBJ1-1, the V gene TRBV5-1; D might be TRBD1 (6 bases). This CDR3 has 15 amino acids. CDR1 is SGHRS and CDR2 is YFSETQ in the germline V gene. Deletions cut 4 bases from V and 1 base from J, with 14 bases between. In DNA, the CDR3 is TGCGCCAGCAGCCCATCAGGGGTCCCGAACACTGAAGCTTTCTTT. It is translated as CASSPSGVPNTEAFF.

The CDR3 DNA follows: TGTGCCAGCAGCGCCAGGACGGGAGGCCACGAGCAGTACTTC. This gives the protein CASSARTGGHEQYF. This rearrangement joins TRBV9 to TRBJ2-7, with 7 bases fitting TRBD2. The junction had 8 bases not matched to a gene; V was cut back by 3 bases and J by 5 bases. CDR3 length: 14 amino acids. Per the germline V gene, CDR1 is SGDLS and CDR2 is YYNGEE.

The chain links TRBV2 to TRBJ2-3, with D maybe TRBD2 (6 bases). CDR1 is SNHLY and CDR2 is FYNNEI in the germline V gene. With 7 bases removed from V and 2 bases from J, the gap between germline ends came to 22 bases. The CDR3 has 17 amino acids. CDR3 coding DNA: TGTGCCAGCATTGGTCTGGGAGGTAGAAGGGCCACAGATACGCAGTATTTT. Its protein is CASIGLGGRRATDTQYF.

The V and J genes are TRBV30 and TRBJ2-5, with D unclear. This CDR3 is built from 15 residues. V dropped 1 base and J dropped 4 bases, with 16 bases sitting between them. Germline loops: CDR1 GTSNPN, CDR2 SVGIG (reference sequence). CDR3 residues: CAWSESFNGLETQYF. The DNA for the CDR3 is TGTGCCTGGAGTGAGAGCTTTAACGGTTTAGAGACCCAGTACTTC.

V gene TRBV4-1 combines with J gene TRBJ1-4, with D maybe TRBD1 (6 bases). The CDR3 runs 16 residues. Per germline, CDR1 MGHRA and CDR2 YSYEKL. V was shortened by 0 bases and J by 7 bases, with 15 bases between the two germline ends. The CDR3 spells CASSQDLQQGGEKLFF. The CDR3 nucleotides read TGCGCCAGCAGCCAAGATCTACAACAGGGTGGTGAAAAACTGTTTTTT.

V is TRBV2 and J is TRBJ2-5; D is possibly TRBD1 (5 bases). This CDR3 region has 11 residues. The V and J ends lost 8 bases and 5 bases respectively, with 9 bases between them. Germline lookup yields CDR1 SNHLY and CDR2 FYNNEI. The CDR3 region has the DNA TGTGCCAGCCAGGGTTATGAGACCCAGTACTTC. Translating it yields CASQGYETQYF.

This sequence joins TRBV14 and TRBJ2-7; TRBD1 is a possible D gene (5 bases). CDR3 length equals 17 residues. Trimming removed 0 bases from V and 2 bases from J, with 17 bases in between. Germline assignment: CDR1 SGHDN and CDR2 FVKESK. The DNA for the CDR3 is TGTGCCAGCAGCCAAGACCTGTCCCCAGGGTACACCTACGAGCAGTACTTC. Protein sequence: CASSQDLSPGYTYEQYF.

This chain connects TRBV5-4 to TRBJ2-3; 7 bases agree with TRBD1. V was pared by 4 bases and J by 4 bases, with 6 bases of the junction left unmatched. The CDR3 spans 14 residues. Germline V gene data show CDR1 as SGHNT and CDR2 as YYREEE (reference sequence). The CDR3 loop reads CASSRDRVADTQYF. The CDR3 bases are TGTGCCAGCAGCCGAGACAGGGTAGCAGATACGCAGTATTTT.